This T cell receptor (beta chain) was sequenced in a study of control samples from healthy donors and cancer patients. TCRdb's table, derived via immunoSEQ multiplex PCR, lists solely in-frame clones and lacks some. Of over 150,000 clones listed, just under 95% are singletons. Germline values: CDR1 MRHNA, CDR2 SNTAGT. The CDR3 spans 16 residues. V lost 4 bases to trimming and J lost 9 bases; unmatched junction nucleotides: 15. This clone was picked up one time. This chain links TRBV6-4 with TRBJ2-1; 7 nucleotides match TRBD2. The receptor's source is a middle-aged man in good health. The specimen was blood. In DNA form, the CDR3 reads TGTGCCAGCAGTGCGCGGGGGTTATCTTACAGTGTTGAGCAGTTCTTC. It codes for CASSARGLSYSVEQFF.